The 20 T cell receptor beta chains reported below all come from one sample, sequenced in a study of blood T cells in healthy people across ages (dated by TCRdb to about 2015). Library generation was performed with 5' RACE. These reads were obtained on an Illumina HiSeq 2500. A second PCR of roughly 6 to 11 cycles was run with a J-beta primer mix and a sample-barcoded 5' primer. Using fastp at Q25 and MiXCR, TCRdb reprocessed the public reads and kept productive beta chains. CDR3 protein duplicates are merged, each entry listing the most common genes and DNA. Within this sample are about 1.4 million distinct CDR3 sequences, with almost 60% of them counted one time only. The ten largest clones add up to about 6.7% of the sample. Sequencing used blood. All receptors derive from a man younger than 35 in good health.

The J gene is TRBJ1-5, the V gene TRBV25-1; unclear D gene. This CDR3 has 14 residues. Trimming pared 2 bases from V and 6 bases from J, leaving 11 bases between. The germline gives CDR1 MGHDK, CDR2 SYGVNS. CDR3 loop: CASSEGGFGQPQHF. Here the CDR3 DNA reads TGTGCCAGCAGTGAAGGAGGGTTCGGTCAGCCCCAGCATTTT.

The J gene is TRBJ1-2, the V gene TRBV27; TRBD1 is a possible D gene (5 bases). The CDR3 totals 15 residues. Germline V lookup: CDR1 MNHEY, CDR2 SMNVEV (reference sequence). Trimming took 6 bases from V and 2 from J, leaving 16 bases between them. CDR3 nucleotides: TGTGCCAGCAGCCCCTGGGGGGAGGGAAACTATGGCTACACCTTC. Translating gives CASSPWGEGNYGYTF.

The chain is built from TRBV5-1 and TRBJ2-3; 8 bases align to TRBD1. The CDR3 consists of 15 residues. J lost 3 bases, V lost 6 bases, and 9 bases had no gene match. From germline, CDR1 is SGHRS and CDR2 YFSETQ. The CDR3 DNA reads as TGCGCCAGCACCCGACAGGGGTCGCTGACAGATACGCAGTATTTT. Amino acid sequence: CASTRQGSLTDTQYF.

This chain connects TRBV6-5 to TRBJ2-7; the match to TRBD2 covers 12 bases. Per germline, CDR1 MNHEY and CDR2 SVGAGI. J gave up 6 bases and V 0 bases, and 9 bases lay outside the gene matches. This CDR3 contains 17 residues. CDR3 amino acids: CASSYSSRLAGVSEQYF. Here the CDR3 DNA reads TGTGCCAGCAGTTACTCGAGTAGACTAGCGGGAGTGTCCGAGCAGTACTTC.

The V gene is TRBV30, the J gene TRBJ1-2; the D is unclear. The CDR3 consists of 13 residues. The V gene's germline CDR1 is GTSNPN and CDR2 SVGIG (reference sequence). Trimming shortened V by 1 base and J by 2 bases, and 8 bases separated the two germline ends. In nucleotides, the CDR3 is TGTGCCTGGAGTGGGGAGATCAACTATGGCTACACCTTC. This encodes CAWSGEINYGYTF.

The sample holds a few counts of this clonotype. The CDR3 DNA sequence: TGCAGTGCTGCACGGTCTTTAGAAGGGGAGCAGTACTTC. Protein: CSAARSLEGEQYF. The chain recombines TRBV20-1 with TRBJ2-7; D remains unclear. The germline V and J ends were trimmed by 5 bases and 7 bases, with 18 bases remaining between them. The CDR3 spans 13 residues. Germline CDR1 reads DFQATT; CDR2 reads SNEGSKA (reference sequence).

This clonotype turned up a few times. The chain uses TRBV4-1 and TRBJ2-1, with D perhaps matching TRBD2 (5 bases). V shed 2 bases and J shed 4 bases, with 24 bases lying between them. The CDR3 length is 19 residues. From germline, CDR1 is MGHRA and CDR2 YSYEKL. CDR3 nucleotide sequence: TGCGCCAGCAGCCAAAGTAGAGATCCGGACTGGCGGACGTACAATGAGCAGTTCTTC. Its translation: CASSQSRDPDWRTYNEQFF.

CDR3 amino acids: CASKTPPSYYGYTF. In DNA, the CDR3 is TGTGCCAGCAAGACGCCCCCCAGCTACTATGGCTACACCTTC. The chain carries TRBV5-6 and TRBJ1-2; D unclear. Trimming shortened V by 6 bases and J by 3 bases, and 15 bases separated the two germline ends. CDR1 is SGHDT and CDR2 is YYEEEE in the germline V gene. The CDR3 contains 14 residues.

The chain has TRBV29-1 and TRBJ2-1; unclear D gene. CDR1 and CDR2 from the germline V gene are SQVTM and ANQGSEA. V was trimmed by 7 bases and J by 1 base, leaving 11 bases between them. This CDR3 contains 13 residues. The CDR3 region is CSAWSGSYNEQFF. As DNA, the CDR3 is TGCAGCGCCTGGTCAGGTTCCTACAATGAGCAGTTCTTC.

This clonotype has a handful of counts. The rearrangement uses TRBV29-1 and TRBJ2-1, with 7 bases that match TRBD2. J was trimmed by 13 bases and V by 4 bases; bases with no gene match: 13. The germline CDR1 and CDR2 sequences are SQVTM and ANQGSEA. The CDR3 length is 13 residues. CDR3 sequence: CSVGTRDGFEQFF. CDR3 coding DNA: TGCAGCGTTGGGACTAGGGATGGGTTCGAACAGTTCTTC.

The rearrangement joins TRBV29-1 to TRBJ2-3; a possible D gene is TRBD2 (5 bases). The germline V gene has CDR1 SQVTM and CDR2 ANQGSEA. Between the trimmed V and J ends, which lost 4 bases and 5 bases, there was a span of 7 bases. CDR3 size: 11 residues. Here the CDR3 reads CSVVRGDTQYF. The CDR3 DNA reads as TGCAGCGTTGTTCGGGGAGATACGCAGTATTTT.

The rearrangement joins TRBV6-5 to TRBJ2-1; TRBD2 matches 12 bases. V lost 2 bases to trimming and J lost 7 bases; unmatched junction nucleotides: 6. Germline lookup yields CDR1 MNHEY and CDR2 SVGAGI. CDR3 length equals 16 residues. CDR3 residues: CASSYMGLAGGNEQFF. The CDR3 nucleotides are TGTGCCAGCAGTTACATGGGACTAGCGGGCGGGAATGAGCAGTTCTTC.

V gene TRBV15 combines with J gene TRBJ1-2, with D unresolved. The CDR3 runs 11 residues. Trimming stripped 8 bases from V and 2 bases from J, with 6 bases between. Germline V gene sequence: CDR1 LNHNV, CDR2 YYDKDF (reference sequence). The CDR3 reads CATEGNYGYTF. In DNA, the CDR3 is TGTGCCACCGAAGGGAACTATGGCTACACCTTC.

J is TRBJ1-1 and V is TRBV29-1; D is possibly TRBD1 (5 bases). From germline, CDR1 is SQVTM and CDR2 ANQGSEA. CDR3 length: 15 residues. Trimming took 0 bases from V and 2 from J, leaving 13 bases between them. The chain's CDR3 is CSVEDLVRVNTEAFF. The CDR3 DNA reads TGCAGCGTTGAAGATCTAGTCAGGGTTAACACTGAAGCTTTCTTT.

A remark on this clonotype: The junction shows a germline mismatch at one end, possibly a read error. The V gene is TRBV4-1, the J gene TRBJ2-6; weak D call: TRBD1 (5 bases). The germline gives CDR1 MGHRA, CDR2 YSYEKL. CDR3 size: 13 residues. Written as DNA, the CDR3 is TGCGCCAGCAAACCCGCTGGGGCCAACGCCCTGACTTTC. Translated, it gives CASKPAGANALTF.

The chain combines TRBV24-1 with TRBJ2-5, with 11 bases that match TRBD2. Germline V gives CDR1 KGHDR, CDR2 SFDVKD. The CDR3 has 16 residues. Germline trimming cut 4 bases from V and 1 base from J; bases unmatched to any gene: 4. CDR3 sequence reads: CATSDLGTSGQETQYF. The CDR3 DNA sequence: TGTGCCACCAGTGACCTTGGGACTAGCGGCCAAGAGACCCAGTACTTC.

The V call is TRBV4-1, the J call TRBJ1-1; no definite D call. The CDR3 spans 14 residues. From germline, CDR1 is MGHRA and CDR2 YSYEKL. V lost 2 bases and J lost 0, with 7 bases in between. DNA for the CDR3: TGCGCCAGCAGCCAAAGTGGGGTGAACACTGAAGCTTTCTTT. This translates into CASSQSGVNTEAFF.

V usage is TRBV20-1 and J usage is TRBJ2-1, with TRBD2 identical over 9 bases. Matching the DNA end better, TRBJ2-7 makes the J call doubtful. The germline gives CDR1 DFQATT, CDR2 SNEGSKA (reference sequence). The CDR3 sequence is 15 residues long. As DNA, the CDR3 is TGCAGTGCTTTGGGCGGCGGGAGGGCTGGGAATGAGCAGTACTTC. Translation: CSALGGGRAGNEQYF.

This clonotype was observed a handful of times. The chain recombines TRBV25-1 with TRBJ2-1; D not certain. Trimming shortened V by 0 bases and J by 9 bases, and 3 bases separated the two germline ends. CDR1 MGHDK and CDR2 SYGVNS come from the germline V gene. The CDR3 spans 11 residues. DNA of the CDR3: TGTGCCAGCAGTGAATATAGTGAGCAGTTCTTC. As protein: CASSEYSEQFF.

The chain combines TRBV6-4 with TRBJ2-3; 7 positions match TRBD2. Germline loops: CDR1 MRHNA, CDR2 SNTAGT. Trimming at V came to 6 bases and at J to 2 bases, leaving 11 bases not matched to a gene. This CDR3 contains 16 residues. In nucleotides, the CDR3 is TGTGCCAGCAGCAACGACCAGGGAGGGCACACAGATACGCAGTATTTT. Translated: CASSNDQGGHTDTQYF.